This T cell receptor (beta chain) was sequenced in a study of response to subunit inactivated influenza vaccine. Whole-study findings and limits: Every seasonal influenza vaccination brings in few new T cells, the authors suggested.

This clonotype has more than one count but fewer than ten. Its antigen is not identified. The junction and the germline gene differ at one end; a read error may be behind it. TCRdb independently ran MiXCR on the RT-PCR reads; one entry per CDR3 protein. The sample records fewer than 350,000 distinct CDR3 sequences, around a fifth being singletons. The starting material was PBMCs from blood, obtained less than 22 months after vaccination. This clonotype originated in a man aged 50 to 69 who received an inactivated influenza vaccine.

CDR3 in DNA: TGCGCCAGCAGCTTGTCTGGGATGGGGGTTAACATTGAAGCTTTCTTT. Translating gives CASSLSGMGVNIEAFF. The chain links TRBV5-1 to TRBJ1-1; TRBD1 might be the D (5 bases). The CDR3 sequence is 16 residues long. CDR1 is SGHRS, CDR2 YFSETQ, per germline.